The 27 T cell receptor beta chains presented below share a single source sample, sequenced in a study of blood T cells in healthy people across ages. A second PCR, run for about 7 to 11 cycles, used a sample-barcoded 5' primer plus a J-beta primer mix. From the 5' RACE reads, TCRdb called clonotypes with MiXCR, one entry per CDR3 protein. In the table there are around 1,000,000 distinct CDR3 sequences, approximately 25% of which are singletons. These same records also appear under a second study, on T cells of mothers and their children.

The sample was blood. The receptors were sampled from a girl between 2 and 10 years old in good health.

V gene TRBV18 combines with J gene TRBJ2-7, with unresolved D. The germline CDR1 and CDR2 sequences are KGHSH and LQKENI. The CDR3 totals 13 residues. V was shortened by 6 bases and J by 0 bases, with 9 bases between the two germline ends. CDR3 in DNA: TGTGCCAGCTCCCCGGGTCACTCCTACGAGCAGTACTTC. This translates into CASSPGHSYEQYF.

This chain joins TRBV4-1 and TRBJ1-1; D might be TRBD1 (5 bases). The CDR3 is 15 amino acids. Trimming cost V 0 bases and J 6 bases, with 14 bases left between them. From germline, CDR1 is MGHRA and CDR2 YSYEKL. CDR3 nucleotide sequence: TGCGCCAGCAGCCAAGACCACTTTCGGGGCGCTGAAGCTTTCTTT. Amino acids: CASSQDHFRGAEAFF.

This clonotype has only a few counts. The V call is TRBV27, the J call TRBJ2-5; 10 positions agree with TRBD1. CDR3 size: 15 residues. Germline CDR1 is MNHEY and CDR2 is SMNVEV (reference sequence). V lost 3 bases and J lost 5; bases outside the gene matches: 6. This CDR3 is CASSFADRGRETQYF. The CDR3 DNA follows: TGTGCCAGCAGTTTCGCGGACAGGGGGAGGGAGACCCAGTACTTC.

This clonotype was seen more than once but under ten times. J is TRBJ2-4 and V is TRBV21-1; the table's D gene call, TRBD2, was not cross checked with the DNA. TRBV21-1 is a pseudogene segment. The CDR3 extends over 18 amino acids. CDR3 DNA sequence: TGTGCCAGCAGCAAAGATTTAGGGCAGGATCTAGCCAAAAACATTCAGTACTTC. Its translation is CASSKDLGQDLAKNIQYF.

The chain couples TRBV29-1 to TRBJ2-5; 7 nucleotides line up with TRBD2. TRBJ2-7 explains the end of the DNA better; the J call may be wrong. The V gene's germline CDR1 is SQVTM and CDR2 ANQGSEA. The CDR3 consists of 13 residues. The CDR3 sequence is CSVEIGGNYEQYF. DNA of the CDR3: TGCAGCGTTGAAATCGGGGGGAACTACGAGCAGTACTTC.

The chain employs TRBV6-5 and TRBJ1-6, with a weak D call TRBD1 (6 bases). V gave up 0 bases and J gave up 0 bases, with 9 bases separating them. CDR3 length: 17 amino acids. Germline assignment: CDR1 MNHEY and CDR2 SVGAGI. Here the CDR3 reads CASSYSQGSSYNSPLHF. The CDR3 DNA sequence: TGTGCCAGCAGTTACTCGCAGGGGAGCTCCTATAATTCACCCCTCCACTTT.

This clonotype was seen a handful of times. The V call is TRBV20-1, the J call TRBJ1-2; unclear D gene. Germline values: CDR1 DFQATT, CDR2 SNEGSKA (reference sequence). Trimming pared 4 bases from V and 10 bases from J, leaving 4 bases between. The CDR3 has 8 residues. The CDR3 loop reads CSATPYTF. The CDR3 DNA follows: TGCAGTGCTACCCCCTACACCTTC.

The sample holds a few counts of this clonotype. V is TRBV20-1 and J is TRBJ2-1, with D hard to call. Germline CDR1 is DFQATT and CDR2 is SNEGSKA (reference sequence). This CDR3 region has 16 residues. The germline V and J ends were trimmed by 6 bases and 3 bases, with 21 bases remaining between them. CDR3 loop: CSANGIGTKDYNEQFF. Written as DNA, the CDR3 is TGCAGTGCCAATGGGATAGGAACTAAGGACTACAATGAGCAGTTCTTC.

The chain recombines TRBV4-3 with TRBJ2-5; 13 nucleotides line up with TRBD2. The CDR3 has 18 amino acids. Trimming at V came to 0 bases and at J to 0 bases, leaving 4 bases not matched to a gene. Germline assignment: CDR1 LGHNA and CDR2 YSLEER. The CDR3 DNA sequence: TGCGCCAGCAGCCAAGATCGAGGACTAGCGGGGGACCAAGAGACCCAGTACTTC. Translating gives CASSQDRGLAGDQETQYF.

The V gene is TRBV5-4, the J gene TRBJ2-1; 9 bases line up with TRBD2. The CDR3 contains 13 residues. CDR1 and CDR2 from the germline V gene are SGHNT and YYREEE (reference sequence). The V gene end was trimmed by 4 bases and the J gene end by 8 bases; junction bases not matched to a gene: 4. The DNA of the CDR3 is TGTGCCAGCAGCCGCGGGGGGGCCGATGAGCAGTTCTTC. Its translation is CASSRGGADEQFF.

The CDR3 region is CASSLAGVASADTQYF. The CDR3 DNA reads TGTGCCAGCAGTTTAGCGGGGGTTGCTAGCGCAGATACGCAGTATTTT. This chain links TRBV28 with TRBJ2-3; 7 bases are shared with TRBD2. The length of the CDR3 is 16 residues. Unmatched junction bases numbered 9, after V lost 2 bases and J lost 4 bases. CDR1 is MDHEN, CDR2 SYDVKM, per germline.

This chain connects TRBV6-6 to TRBJ2-1, with TRBD2 matching 7 bases. The J call may be mistaken, given a closer DNA end match to TRBJ2-5. The CDR3 is 12 amino acids. In germline, CDR1 is MNHNY, CDR2 SVGAGI (reference sequence). Here the CDR3 reads CAHSRGDETQYF. In DNA, the CDR3 is TGTGCCCATTCACGGGGGGATGAGACCCAGTACTTC.

This sequence joins TRBV5-1 and TRBJ2-7; TRBD1 matches at 7 bases. The germline gives CDR1 SGHRS, CDR2 YFSETQ. The CDR3 extends over 11 amino acids. Germline trimming cut 5 bases from V and 6 bases from J; bases unmatched to any gene: 2. DNA of the CDR3: TGCGCCAGCAGACAGGGGCGCGAGCAGTACTTC. It is translated as CASRQGREQYF.

This clonotype was seen more than once but under ten times. The V call is TRBV12-3 or TRBV12-4, the J call TRBJ2-3; D is possibly TRBD1 (6 bases). Between the trimmed V and J ends, which lost 4 bases and 9 bases, there was a span of 23 bases. This CDR3 contains 16 residues. CDR3: CASSSQGSGNIGTQYF. The DNA for the CDR3 is TGTGCCAGCAGTTCACAGGGATCAGGCAACATCGGGACGCAGTATTTT.

V is TRBV20-1 and J is TRBJ2-1, with unresolved D. The CDR3 runs 14 residues. Germline CDR1 and CDR2: DFQATT and SNEGSKA (reference sequence). V lost 3 bases to trimming and J lost 0 bases, with 9 bases between them. The CDR3 sequence is CSARERNSYNEQFF. In nucleotides, the CDR3 is TGCAGTGCTAGGGAACGGAACTCCTACAATGAGCAGTTCTTC.

V is TRBV28 and J is TRBJ2-1, with D uncertain. Matching the DNA end better, TRBJ2-7 makes the J call doubtful. Germline CDR1 MDHEN, CDR2 SYDVKM. This CDR3 is 13 amino acids long. The CDR3 sequence is CASGAQATYEQYF. CDR3 in DNA: TGTGCCAGCGGAGCCCAAGCAACCTACGAGCAGTACTTC.

This chain connects TRBV7-3 to TRBJ2-5; D uncertain. Trimming removed 2 bases from V and 3 bases from J, with 16 bases in between. This CDR3 spans 16 amino acids. Germline values: CDR1 SGHTA, CDR2 FQGTGA. The chain's CDR3 is CASSLFRPHVEETQYF. The CDR3 DNA sequence: TGTGCCAGCAGCTTATTTCGGCCCCACGTAGAAGAGACCCAGTACTTC.

This chain connects TRBV28 to TRBJ2-4, with a possible D match to TRBD1 (6 bases). CDR3 size: 16 residues. V shed 5 bases and J shed 2 bases, with 16 bases lying between them. Germline V gene data show CDR1 as MDHEN and CDR2 as SYDVKM. CDR3 in amino acids: CASSEQQGMSKNIQYF. CDR3 in DNA: TGTGCCAGCAGTGAACAACAGGGAATGTCCAAAAACATTCAGTACTTC.

This clonotype turned up a few times. The V and J genes are TRBV4-1 and TRBJ1-2; tentatively, D is TRBD1 (6 bases). V lost 0 bases, J lost 1 base, and 12 bases lay in between. The CDR3 has 16 residues. Germline CDR1 is MGHRA and CDR2 is YSYEKL. The CDR3 nucleotides read TGCGCCAGCAGCCAAGATTATGGGACACTTAACTATGGCTACACCTTC. It specifies CASSQDYGTLNYGYTF.

This clonotype was seen a handful of times. The chain joins TRBV24-1 to TRBJ2-5; D might be TRBD1 (6 bases). The J call is uncertain, as TRBJ2-7 better fits the DNA end. This CDR3 spans 13 amino acids. CDR1 and CDR2 from the germline V gene are KGHDR and SFDVKD. The CDR3 here is CATSGQGRNEQYF. CDR3 DNA: TGTGCCACCAGTGGGCAGGGGCGAAACGAGCAGTACTTC.

The chain couples TRBV5-1 to TRBJ2-3; 13 positions agree with TRBD2. The germline V gene encodes CDR1 SGHRS and CDR2 YFSETQ. The CDR3 spans 18 residues. Unmatched junction bases numbered 15, after V lost 7 bases and J lost 4 bases. CDR3 loop: CASWNPGLAGVGADTQYF. In DNA form, the CDR3 reads TGCGCCAGCTGGAACCCTGGACTAGCGGGAGTAGGGGCAGATACGCAGTATTTT.

This clonotype was found a few times. The chain carries TRBV12-5 and TRBJ2-7; no definite D call. The CDR3 has 13 residues. The germline gives CDR1 LGHNT, CDR2 FRNRAP. V was shortened by 5 bases and J by 7 bases, with 15 bases between the two germline ends. The CDR3 loop is CASGLPSNREQYF. CDR3 DNA: TGTGCTAGTGGTCTACCAAGCAACCGAGAGCAGTACTTC.

The CDR3 loop reads CASSIIHMSEYNEQFF. CDR3 nucleotide sequence: TGTGCCAGTAGTATCATTCATATGTCAGAGTACAATGAGCAGTTCTTC. The chain couples TRBV19 to TRBJ2-1; unclear D gene. This CDR3 spans 16 amino acids. Trimming stripped 3 bases from V and 4 bases from J, with 16 bases between. Germline CDR1 reads LNHDA; CDR2 reads SQIVND (reference sequence).

This chain joins TRBV4-3 and TRBJ2-1, with D tentatively TRBD1 or TRBD2 (5 bases each). Germline V CDR1 and CDR2: LGHNA, YSLEER. Trimming removed 4 bases from V and 9 bases from J, with 13 bases in between. The CDR3 contains 13 residues. The CDR3 reads CASSPISGTEQFF. In DNA, the CDR3 is TGCGCCAGCAGCCCCATCTCAGGGACTGAGCAGTTCTTC.

The chain uses TRBV28 and TRBJ2-6; TRBD1 matches 9 bases. V shed 5 bases and J 0 bases; nucleotides not matched to a gene: 8. CDR1 MDHEN and CDR2 SYDVKM come from the germline V gene. The CDR3 extends over 18 amino acids. The CDR3: CASSPRTGVSSGANVLTF. Here the CDR3 DNA reads TGTGCCAGCAGTCCTAGGACAGGGGTTTCCTCTGGGGCCAACGTCCTGACTTTC.

In this sample, this clonotype turned up a few times. Mismatch with germline at one junction end may stem from a read error. The chain links TRBV29-1 to TRBJ2-1; either TRBD1 or TRBD2 may supply D (5 bases each). From germline, CDR1 is SQVTM and CDR2 ANQGSEA. The CDR3 sequence is 11 residues long. The CDR3 DNA sequence: TGCAGCGCACAACCGGGACCCCGATGGGTATTC. Its protein product is CSAQPGPRWVF.

On this clonotype itself: This may come from a read error, since a much larger clone is one base off. The rearrangement uses TRBV29-1 and TRBJ2-3; 8 bases match TRBD2. This CDR3 is 14 amino acids long. CDR1 and CDR2 (germline): SQVTM, ANQGSEA. The DNA for the CDR3 is TGCAGCGCTGAAGACGGGAGGGCCCCAGATACGCAGTATTTT. Its protein product is CSAEDGRAPDTQYF.